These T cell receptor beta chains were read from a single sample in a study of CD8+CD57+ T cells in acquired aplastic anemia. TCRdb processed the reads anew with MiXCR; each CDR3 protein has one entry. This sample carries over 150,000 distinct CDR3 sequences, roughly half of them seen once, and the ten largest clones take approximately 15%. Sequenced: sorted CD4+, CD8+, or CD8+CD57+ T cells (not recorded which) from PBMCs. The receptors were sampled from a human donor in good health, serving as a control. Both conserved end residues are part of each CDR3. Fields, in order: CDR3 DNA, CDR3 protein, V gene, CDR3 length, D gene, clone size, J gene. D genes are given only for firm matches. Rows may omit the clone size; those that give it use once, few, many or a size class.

TGTGCCAGCAGCTTGGCGGGACAGAAAGTAAACATTCAGTACTTC CASSLAGQKVNIQYF TRBV5-4 15 TRBD1 many TRBJ2-4
TGCGCCAGCAGCGGCGGGCCTCACAATGAGCAGTTCTTC CASSGGPHNEQFF TRBV5-1 13 - - TRBJ2-1
TGTGCCAGCTGGGAGCAGGGGGCGTCCGGGGGAAACACCATATATTTT CASWEQGASGGNTIYF TRBV28 16 TRBD1 - TRBJ1-3
TGTGCCATCAGTGAGTCGGGGGACCGCGGGGAGACCCAGTACTTC CAISESGDRGETQYF TRBV10-3 15 - - TRBJ2-5
TGTGCCAGCAGTGATGGCGGGACAGGGGGCTATACCTATGGCTACACCTTC CASSDGGTGGYTYGYTF TRBV2 17 TRBD1 - TRBJ1-2
TGTGCCAGCAGCTCCGGGACACCTTACGCCGGGGAGCTGTTTTTT CASSSGTPYAGELFF TRBV6-2/TRBV6-3 15 - - TRBJ2-2
TGCAGTGCTAGGACGGAGTATAATTCACCCCTCCACTTT CSARTEYNSPLHF TRBV20-1 13 - - TRBJ1-6
TGTGCCAGCAGACTCGACAGGGAGGTGGGCTACACCTTC CASRLDREVGYTF TRBV6-5 13 TRBD1 - TRBJ1-2
TGCAGCGTTGAAGAGGTAGATACGCAGTATTTT CSVEEVDTQYF TRBV29-1 11 - - TRBJ2-3
TGTGCCAGTAGCACAACCAAAAACAGGGGGCAGATCTATAGCAATCAGCCCCAGCATTTT CASSTTKNRGQIYSNQPQHF TRBV19 20 TRBD1 - TRBJ1-5
TGTGCCAGTAGTATAGCGGAAGGGGTCGATCAGCCCCAGCATTTT CASSIAEGVDQPQHF TRBV19 15 - - TRBJ1-5
TGTGCCAGCAGCTCGGACAGGGAAAGCAATCAGCCCCAGCATTTT CASSSDRESNQPQHF TRBV12-3/TRBV12-4 15 TRBD1 - TRBJ1-5
TGTGCCAGCAGCTTGTTTGGGGGAGGCTACACCTTC CASSLFGGGYTF TRBV5-5 12 - - TRBJ1-2
TGTGCCAGCAGGGCGGGCAATGAGCAGTTCTTC CASRAGNEQFF TRBV25-1 11 - - TRBJ2-1
TGTGCCAGCAGTTTATCAGGGCTCGATCCCTACGAGCAGTACTTC CASSLSGLDPYEQYF TRBV27 15 - many TRBJ2-7
TGCAGTGCTAGCTCCGGGAAGAGAATAAGCAATCAGCCCCAGCATTTT CSASSGKRISNQPQHF TRBV20-1 16 - many TRBJ1-5
TGCAGTGCTTACAGGGACTCACCCCTCCACTTT CSAYRDSPLHF TRBV20-1 11 - many TRBJ1-6
TGCGCCAGCAGCTTGGGGGACTACTACGAGCAGTACTTC CASSLGDYYEQYF TRBV5-1 13 TRBD2 many TRBJ2-7
TGCGCCAGCAGCCAAGGTCCGGGAAACAATTCACCCCTCCACTTT CASSQGPGNNSPLHF TRBV4-1 15 - many TRBJ1-6
TGTGCTAGCAGCCGCACACCCGGAAACACCATATATTTT CASSRTPGNTIYF TRBV11-3 13 - - TRBJ1-3
TGTGCCAGCAGCTTCCTAGGTGGCGGGGGGGCGACTGGGGCCAACGTCCTGACTTTC CASSFLGGGGATGANVLTF TRBV7-8 19 TRBD2 many TRBJ2-6
TGTGCCATCAGTGAACGGGATAGCTCCTATAATTCACCCCTCCACTTT CAISERDSSYNSPLHF TRBV10-3 16 - few TRBJ1-6
TGTGCCAGCAGCTTATGGGGGGGGCCCACAGATACGCAGTATTTT CASSLWGGPTDTQYF TRBV7-3 15 - once TRBJ2-3
TGCAGTGCCCTCCGAGAACCCCAGGACTTC CSALREPQDF TRBV20-1 10 - many TRBJ2-7
TGTGCCAGCTCACCGGGACAGAATGAAAAACTGTTTTTT CASSPGQNEKLFF TRBV18 13 TRBD1 - TRBJ1-4
TGCAGTGCTAGAGAAGACAGCCTACCCTACGAGCAGTACTTC CSAREDSLPYEQYF TRBV20-1 14 - - TRBJ2-7
TGTGCCAGTAGTGCGCGGGACACGGCGAACACCGGGGAGCTGTTTTTT CASSARDTANTGELFF TRBV19 16 - - TRBJ2-2
TGTGCCAGCGCCAAAGGGCGGGGCTACACCTTC CASAKGRGYTF TRBV12-3/TRBV12-4 11 - - TRBJ1-2
TGTGCCAGCAGCGGACCGACAGGGGGCTGTGAGAACACTGAAGCTTTCTTT CASSGPTGGCENTEAFF TRBV9 17 TRBD1 - TRBJ1-1
TGTGCCACCAGTGAATCCGGGACAGCCTTTGGTAGCTACACCTTC CATSESGTAFGSYTF TRBV24-1 15 TRBD1 once TRBJ1-2
TGCAGTGCTAGTCCTCCGGGGGGGTCGCTAAACAATCCACCCCTCCACTTT CSASPPGGSLNNPPLHF TRBV20-1 17 - - TRBJ1-6
TGCAGTGCTAGAGGCTCTAGCGGGGTGGTAGCCAAAAACATTCAGTACTTC CSARGSSGVVAKNIQYF TRBV20-1 17 TRBD2 many TRBJ2-4
TGTGCCAGCGGCCTAGGACTTAGCGGGGCCACAGATACGCAGTATTTT CASGLGLSGATDTQYF TRBV7-2 16 TRBD2 few TRBJ2-3
TGTGCCAGCAGCATATGGGTATCAGGGACTGAAAAACTGTTTTTT CASSIWVSGTEKLFF TRBV7-2 15 - many TRBJ1-4
TGCAGCGCCCGCCAGACAGGGAGTACAGATACGCAGTATTTT CSARQTGSTDTQYF TRBV29-1 14 TRBD1 - TRBJ2-3
TGTGCCAGCAGCGAAACAGGGGGTCGAGGCGAGCAGTACTTC CASSETGGRGEQYF TRBV5-4 14 TRBD1 once TRBJ2-7
TGTGCCAGCAGACGCTCGAAGGGGGCGAGGATAGACTTT CASRRSKGARIDF TRBV9 13 TRBD1 - TRBJ1-6
TGTGCCAGTAGTATCGGTAATGTCGGGGATTCACCCCTCCACTTT CASSIGNVGDSPLHF TRBV19 15 - - TRBJ1-6
TGTGCCAGCAGTTCTACAGTATTTCCAGGCTACACCTTC CASSSTVFPGYTF TRBV28 13 - many TRBJ1-2
TGTGCCAGCAGCCTACACCTGGGACTAGTGGCGAAAGAGACCCAGCATTTT CASSLHLGLVAKETQHF TRBV2 17 - few TRBJ1-5
TGTGCCAGCAGTGCTCACGGACAGGGAGATTCACCCCTCCACTTT CASSAHGQGDSPLHF TRBV28 15 TRBD1 - TRBJ1-6
TGTGCCAGTAGCGCCCTAAGGTCGGACTATGGCTACACCTTC CASSALRSDYGYTF TRBV19 14 - - TRBJ1-2
TGTGCTAGCAGCACCAGGAGCCGCGTGCCTGGTATTTCCTGCGGGGGGCTGAACAATGAGCAGTTCTTC CASSTRSRVPGISCGGLNNEQFF TRBV7-7 23 TRBD2 - TRBJ2-1
TGCAGCTCTTATGGTCTGGGAGATACGCAGTATTTT CSSYGLGDTQYF TRBV29-1 12 - - TRBJ2-3
TGTGCCAGCAGCGCCGGAGGCGCGGGGGGGCTGGGAGGTACGCAGTATTTT CASSAGGAGGLGGTQYF TRBV7-2 17 TRBD2 once TRBJ2-3
TGTGCCACCAGTGATTCCATTCTGGCGGACACTAGCTCTGGGGCCAACGTCCTGACTTTC CATSDSILADTSSGANVLTF TRBV24-1 20 - once TRBJ2-6
TGTGCCAGCAGTTACACGACAGGGGGCCGATCACCCCTCCACTTT CASSYTTGGRSPLHF TRBV6-2/TRBV6-3 15 TRBD1 many TRBJ1-6
TGCGCCAGCGGCATTGGGACAAAGTATCAGCCCCAGCATTTT CASGIGTKYQPQHF TRBV10-1 14 - - TRBJ1-5
TGTGCCAGCAGCTTATATGGGATCTCTGGAAACACCATATATTTT CASSLYGISGNTIYF TRBV7-3 15 - once TRBJ1-3
TGTGCCACCAGTGTCCAACACTACAATGAGCAGTTCTTC CATSVQHYNEQFF TRBV24-1 13 - few TRBJ2-1
TGCGCCAGCAGTGCGGGGGCCTCATCACCCCTCCACTTT CASSAGASSPLHF TRBV10-1 13 - - TRBJ1-6
TGTGCCAGCAGCGTAGCTAGCGGGGGGTTCTACGAGCAGTACTTC CASSVASGGFYEQYF TRBV9 15 TRBD2 many TRBJ2-7
TGCGCCAGCAGCCAAGATAGCGGGGGGGGAAGGGATACGCAGTATTTT CASSQDSGGGRDTQYF TRBV4-3 16 TRBD2 - TRBJ2-3